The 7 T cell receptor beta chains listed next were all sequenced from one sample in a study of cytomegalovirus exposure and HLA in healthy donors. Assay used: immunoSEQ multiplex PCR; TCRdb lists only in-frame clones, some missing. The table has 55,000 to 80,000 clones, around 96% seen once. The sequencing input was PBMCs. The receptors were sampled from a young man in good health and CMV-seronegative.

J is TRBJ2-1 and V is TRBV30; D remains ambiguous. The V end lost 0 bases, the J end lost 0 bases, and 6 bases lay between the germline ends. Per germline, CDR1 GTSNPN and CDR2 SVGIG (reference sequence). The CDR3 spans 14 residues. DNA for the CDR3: TGTGCCTGGAGTGTGGGCAGCTCCTACAATGAGCAGTTCTTC. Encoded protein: CAWSVGSSYNEQFF.

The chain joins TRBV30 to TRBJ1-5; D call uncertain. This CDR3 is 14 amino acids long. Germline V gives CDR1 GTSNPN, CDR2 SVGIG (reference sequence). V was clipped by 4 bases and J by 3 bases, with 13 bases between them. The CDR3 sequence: CAWTPVASNQPQHF. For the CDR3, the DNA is TGTGCCTGGACCCCTGTAGCCTCCAATCAGCCCCAGCATTTT.

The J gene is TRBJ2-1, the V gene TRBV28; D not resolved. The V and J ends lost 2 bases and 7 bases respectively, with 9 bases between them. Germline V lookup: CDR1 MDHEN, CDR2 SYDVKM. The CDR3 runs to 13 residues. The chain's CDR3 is CASSLVERNEQFF. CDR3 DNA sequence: TGTGCCAGCAGTTTAGTAGAGAGGAATGAGCAGTTCTTC.

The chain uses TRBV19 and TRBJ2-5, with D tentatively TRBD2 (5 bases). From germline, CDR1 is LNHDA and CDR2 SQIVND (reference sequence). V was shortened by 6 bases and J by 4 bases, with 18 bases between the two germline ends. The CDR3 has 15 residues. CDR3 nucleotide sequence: TGTGCCAGTAGCTCCACTAGGGCCCTGGGAGAGACCCAGTACTTC. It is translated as CASSSTRALGETQYF.

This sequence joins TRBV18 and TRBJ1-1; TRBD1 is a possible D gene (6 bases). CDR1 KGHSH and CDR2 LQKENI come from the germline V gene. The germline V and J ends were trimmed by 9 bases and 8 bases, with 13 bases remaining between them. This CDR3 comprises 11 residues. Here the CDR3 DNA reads TGTGCCAGTTCTACAGGGACAGAAGCTTTCTTT. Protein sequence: CASSTGTEAFF.

CDR3 in DNA: TGTGCCAGCAGCTTGCAGGGCTTACAGCCCCAGCATTTT. This translates into CASSLQGLQPQHF. This sequence joins TRBV5-6 and TRBJ1-5, with D possibly TRBD1 on 5 matching bases. This CDR3 is 13 amino acids long. V lost 1 base and J lost 7, with 9 bases in between. Germline V gives CDR1 SGHDT, CDR2 YYEEEE.

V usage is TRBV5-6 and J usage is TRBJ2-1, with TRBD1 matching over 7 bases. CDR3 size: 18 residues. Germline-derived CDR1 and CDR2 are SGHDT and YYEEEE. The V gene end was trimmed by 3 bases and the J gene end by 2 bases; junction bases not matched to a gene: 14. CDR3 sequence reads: CASSSPTGVKPPYNEQFF. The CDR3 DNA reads TGTGCCAGCAGCTCGCCTACAGGGGTTAAACCCCCCTACAATGAGCAGTTCTTC.